This T cell receptor beta chain is from a study of T cell responses to AZD1222 COVID-19 vaccine. Whole-study results and caveats: Donors skewed white British and female; clonal diversity was possibly underestimated. The number of AZD1222 recipients seropositive at baseline was only five or six.

Germline assignment: CDR1 MNHNY and CDR2 SVGAGI (reference sequence). The CDR3 length is 14 residues. V lost 0 bases to trimming and J lost 6 bases, with 9 bases between them. The data were produced by immunoSEQ multiplex PCR, yet TCRdb's version contains in-frame clones alone and is incomplete. The table lists 130,000 to 150,000 clones, approximately 90% of them singletons. Concerning this clone itself: The antigen is unknown.

The study pooled second doses at about 4 or about 12 weeks. The rearrangement joins TRBV6-6 to TRBJ2-1; D not resolved. The TCR comes from an adult who received the AZD1222 COVID-19 vaccine. The sample here was peripheral blood, taken 28 days after the second AZD1222 dose. For the CDR3, the DNA is TGTGCCAGCAGTTACTCGGGTGCCACCAATGAGCAGTTCTTC. Protein: CASSYSGATNEQFF.